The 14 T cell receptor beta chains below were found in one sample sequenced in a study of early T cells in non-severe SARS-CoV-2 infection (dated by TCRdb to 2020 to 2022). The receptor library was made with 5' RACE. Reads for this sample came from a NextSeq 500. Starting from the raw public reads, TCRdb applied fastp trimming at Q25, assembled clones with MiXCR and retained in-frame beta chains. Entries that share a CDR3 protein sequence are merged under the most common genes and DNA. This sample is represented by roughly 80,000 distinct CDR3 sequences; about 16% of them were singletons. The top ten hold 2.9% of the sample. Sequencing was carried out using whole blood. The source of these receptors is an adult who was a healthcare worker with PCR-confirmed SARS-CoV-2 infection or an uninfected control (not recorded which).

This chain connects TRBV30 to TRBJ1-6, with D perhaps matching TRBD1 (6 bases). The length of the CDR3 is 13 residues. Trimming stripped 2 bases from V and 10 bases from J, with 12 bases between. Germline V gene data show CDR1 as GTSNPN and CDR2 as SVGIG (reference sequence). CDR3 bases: TGTGCCTGGAGTTGGGGGCTGGACTCACCCCTCCACTTT. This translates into CAWSWGLDSPLHF.

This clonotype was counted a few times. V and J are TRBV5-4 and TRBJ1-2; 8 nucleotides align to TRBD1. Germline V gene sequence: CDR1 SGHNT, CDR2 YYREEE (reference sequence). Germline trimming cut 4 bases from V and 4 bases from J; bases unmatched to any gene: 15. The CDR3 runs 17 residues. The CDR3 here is CASSGQAPGGSGYGYTF. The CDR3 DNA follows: TGTGCCAGCAGCGGCCAGGCCCCAGGGGGCTCTGGCTATGGCTACACCTTC. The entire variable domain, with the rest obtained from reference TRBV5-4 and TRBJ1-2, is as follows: ETGVTQSPTHLIKTRGQQVTLRCSSQSGHNTVSWYQQALGQGPQFIFQYYREEENGRGNFPPRFSGLQFPNYSSELNVNALELDDSALYLCASSGQAPGGSGYGYTFGSGTRLTVV.

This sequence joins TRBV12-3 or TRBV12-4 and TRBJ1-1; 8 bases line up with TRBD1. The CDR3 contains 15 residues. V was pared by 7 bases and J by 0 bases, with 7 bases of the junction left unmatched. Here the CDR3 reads CASNAGGPVNTEAFF. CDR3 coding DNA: TGTGCCAGCAATGCAGGGGGCCCCGTGAACACTGAAGCTTTCTTT.

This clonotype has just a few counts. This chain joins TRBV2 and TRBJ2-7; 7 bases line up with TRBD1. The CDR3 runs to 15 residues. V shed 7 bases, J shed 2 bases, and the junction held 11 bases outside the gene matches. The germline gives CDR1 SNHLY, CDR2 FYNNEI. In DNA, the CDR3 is TGTGCCAGCATTACCGGGACAGATAACGCCTACGAGCAGTACTTC. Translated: CASITGTDNAYEQYF. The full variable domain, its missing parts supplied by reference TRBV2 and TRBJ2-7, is EPEVTQTPSHQVTQMGQEVILRCVPISNHLYFYWYRQILGQKVEFLVSFYNNEISEKSEIFDDQFSVERPDGSNFTLKIRSTKLEDSAMYFCASITGTDNAYEQYFGPGTRLTVT.

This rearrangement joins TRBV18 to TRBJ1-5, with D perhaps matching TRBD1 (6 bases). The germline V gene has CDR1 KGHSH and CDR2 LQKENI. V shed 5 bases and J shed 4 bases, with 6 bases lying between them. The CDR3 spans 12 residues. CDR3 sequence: CASSTGNQPQHF. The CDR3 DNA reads TGTGCCAGCTCAACAGGGAATCAGCCCCAGCATTTT. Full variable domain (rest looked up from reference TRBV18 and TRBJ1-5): NAGVMQNPRHLVRRRGQEARLRCSPMKGHSHVYWYRQLPEEGLKFMVYLQKENIIDESGMPKERFSAEFPKEGPSILRIQQVVRGDSAAYFCASSTGNQPQHFGDGTRLSIL.

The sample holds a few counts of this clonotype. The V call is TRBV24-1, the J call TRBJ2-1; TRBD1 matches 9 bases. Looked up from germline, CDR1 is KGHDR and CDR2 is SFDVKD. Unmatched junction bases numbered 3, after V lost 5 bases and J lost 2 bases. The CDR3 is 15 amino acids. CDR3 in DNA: TGTGCCACCAGTGTTGGGACAGGGCCCTACAATGAGCAGTTCTTC. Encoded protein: CATSVGTGPYNEQFF.

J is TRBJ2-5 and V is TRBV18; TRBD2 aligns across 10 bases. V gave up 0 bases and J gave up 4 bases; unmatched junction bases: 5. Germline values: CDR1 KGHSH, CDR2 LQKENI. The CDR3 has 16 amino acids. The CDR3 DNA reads TGTGCCAGCTCACCACCTAGCGGGGGGCCGCGAGAGACCCAGTACTTC. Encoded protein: CASSPPSGGPRETQYF.

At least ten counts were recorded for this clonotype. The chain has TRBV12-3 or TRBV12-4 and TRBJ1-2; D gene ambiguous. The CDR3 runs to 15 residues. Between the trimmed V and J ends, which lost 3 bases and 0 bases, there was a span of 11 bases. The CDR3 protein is CASSLMGISNYGYTF. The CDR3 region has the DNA TGTGCCAGCAGTTTGATGGGGATTTCTAACTATGGCTACACCTTC.

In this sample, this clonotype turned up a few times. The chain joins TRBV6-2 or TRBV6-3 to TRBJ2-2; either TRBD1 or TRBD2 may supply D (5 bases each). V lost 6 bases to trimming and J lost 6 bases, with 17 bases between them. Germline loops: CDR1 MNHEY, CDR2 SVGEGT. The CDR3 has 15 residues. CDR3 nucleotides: TGTGCCAGCAGCGAAAGGGCTAGCAGGGCCGGGGAGCTGTTTTTT. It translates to CASSERASRAGELFF.

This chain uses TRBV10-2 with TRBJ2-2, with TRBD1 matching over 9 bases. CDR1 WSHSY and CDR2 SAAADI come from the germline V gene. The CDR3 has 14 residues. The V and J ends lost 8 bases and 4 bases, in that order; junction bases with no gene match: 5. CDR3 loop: CASSVQGATGELFF. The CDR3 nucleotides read TGCGCCAGCTCGGTACAGGGGGCCACCGGGGAGCTGTTTTTT.

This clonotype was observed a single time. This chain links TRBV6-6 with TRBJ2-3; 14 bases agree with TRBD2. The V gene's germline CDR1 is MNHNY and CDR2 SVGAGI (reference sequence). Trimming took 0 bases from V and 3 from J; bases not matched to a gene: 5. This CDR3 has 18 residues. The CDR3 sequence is CASSYSVTSGGVTDTQYF. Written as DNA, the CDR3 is TGTGCCAGCAGTTACTCGGTGACTAGCGGGGGGGTAACAGATACGCAGTATTTT.

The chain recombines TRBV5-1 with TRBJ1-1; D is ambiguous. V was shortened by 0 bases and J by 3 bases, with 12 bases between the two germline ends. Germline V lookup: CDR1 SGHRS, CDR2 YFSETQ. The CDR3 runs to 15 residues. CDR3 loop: CASSLESPGDTEAFF. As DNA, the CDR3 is TGCGCCAGCAGCTTGGAGTCCCCCGGTGACACTGAAGCTTTCTTT.

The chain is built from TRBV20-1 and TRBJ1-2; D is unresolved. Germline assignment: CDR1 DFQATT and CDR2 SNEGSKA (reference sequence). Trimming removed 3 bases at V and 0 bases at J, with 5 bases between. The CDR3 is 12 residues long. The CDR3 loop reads CSARDPNYGYTF. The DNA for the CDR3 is TGCAGTGCTAGGGACCCTAACTATGGCTACACCTTC.

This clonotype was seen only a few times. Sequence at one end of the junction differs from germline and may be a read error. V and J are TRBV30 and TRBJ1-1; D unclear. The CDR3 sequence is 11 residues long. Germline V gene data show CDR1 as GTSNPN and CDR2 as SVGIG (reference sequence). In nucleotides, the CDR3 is TGTGCCTGGAGTGTAACGACTGTAGCTTTCTTT. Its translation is CAWSVTTVAFF.